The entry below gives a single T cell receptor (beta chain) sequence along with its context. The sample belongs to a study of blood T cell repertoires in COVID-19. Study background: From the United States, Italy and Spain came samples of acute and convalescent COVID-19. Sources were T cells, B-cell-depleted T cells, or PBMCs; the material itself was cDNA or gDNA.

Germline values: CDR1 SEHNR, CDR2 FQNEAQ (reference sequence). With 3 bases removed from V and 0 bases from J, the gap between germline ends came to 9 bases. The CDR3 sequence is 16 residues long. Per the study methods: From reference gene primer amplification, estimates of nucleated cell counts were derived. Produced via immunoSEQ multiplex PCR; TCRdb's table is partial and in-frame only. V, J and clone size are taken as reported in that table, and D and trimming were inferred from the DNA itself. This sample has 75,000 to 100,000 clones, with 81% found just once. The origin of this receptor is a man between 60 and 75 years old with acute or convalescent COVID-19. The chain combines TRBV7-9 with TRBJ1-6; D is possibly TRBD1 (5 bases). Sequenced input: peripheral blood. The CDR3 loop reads CASSFWTSSYNSPLHF. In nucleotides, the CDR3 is TGTGCCAGCAGCTTCTGGACAAGCTCCTATAATTCACCCCTCCACTTT.